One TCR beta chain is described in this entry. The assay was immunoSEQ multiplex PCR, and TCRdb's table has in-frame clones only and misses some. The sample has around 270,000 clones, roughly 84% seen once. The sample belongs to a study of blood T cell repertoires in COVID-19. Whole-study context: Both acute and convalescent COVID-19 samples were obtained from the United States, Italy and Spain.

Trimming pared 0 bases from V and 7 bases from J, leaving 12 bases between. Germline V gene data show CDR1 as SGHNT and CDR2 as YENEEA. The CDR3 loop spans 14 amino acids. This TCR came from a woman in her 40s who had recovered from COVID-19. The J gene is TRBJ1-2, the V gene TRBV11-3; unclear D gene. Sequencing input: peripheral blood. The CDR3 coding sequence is TGTGCCAGCAGCTTAGACAGCGTTTCCGGTGGCTACACCTTC. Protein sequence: CASSLDSVSGGYTF.